The 26 T cell receptor beta chains presented below share a single source sample, sequenced in a study of blood T cells in healthy people across ages. Next came a second PCR, run for about 7 to 12 cycles, which used a sample-barcoded 5' primer along with a J-beta primer mix. TCRdb recomputed calls from the 5' RACE reads with MiXCR, one row per CDR3 protein. The repertoire holds around 850,000 distinct CDR3 sequences, with 30% to 45% as singletons. The sequencing sample was made of blood. These TCRs come from a man aged 18 to 29 in good health.

This clonotype was observed a few times. The CDR3 DNA follows: TGCGCCAGCAGCTTGGTTCCCACCGATAGCGAAGTCCCTTTGCCCCAGCATTTT. Translating it yields CASSLVPTDSEVPLPQHF. The chain joins TRBV5-1 to TRBJ1-5; D gene unclear. The CDR3 length is 18 residues. Germline V gives CDR1 SGHRS, CDR2 YFSETQ. V gave up 0 bases and J gave up 9 bases, with 25 bases separating them.

V usage is TRBV20-1 and J usage is TRBJ2-1; 9 bases fit TRBD2. CDR3 length: 16 residues. Germline V lookup: CDR1 DFQATT, CDR2 SNEGSKA (reference sequence). J lost 12 bases, V lost 0 bases, and 15 bases had no gene match. The CDR3 region is CSARETETSGRGGQFF. CDR3 in DNA: TGCAGTGCTAGAGAAACGGAGACTAGCGGTCGAGGTGGGCAGTTCTTC.

V is TRBV20-1 and J is TRBJ2-1; the D gene is possibly TRBD1 (5 bases). V dropped 5 bases and J dropped 5 bases, with 16 bases sitting between them. Germline values: CDR1 DFQATT, CDR2 SNEGSKA (reference sequence). This CDR3 has 14 residues. Here the CDR3 DNA reads TGCAGTGCTGGAACAGGTTCTGAGCACAATGAGCAGTTCTTC. Translated, it gives CSAGTGSEHNEQFF.

This clonotype appeared a few times. V gene TRBV5-8 combines with J gene TRBJ2-3; 8 bases fit TRBD1. This CDR3 spans 15 amino acids. V was pared by 7 bases and J by 1 base, with 8 bases of the junction left unmatched. In germline, CDR1 is SGHTS, CDR2 YDEGEE. CDR3 residues: CASLRQGPRTDTQYF. CDR3 sequence (DNA): TGTGCCAGCCTAAGACAGGGGCCCCGCACAGATACGCAGTATTTT.

This chain connects TRBV12-3 or TRBV12-4 to TRBJ1-1; D is unresolved. The CDR3 consists of 14 residues. The V end lost 6 bases, the J end lost 1 base, and 12 bases lay between the germline ends. The CDR3: CASSFRRGNTEAFF. The CDR3 DNA reads TGTGCCAGCAGCTTTCGTCGTGGGAACACTGAAGCTTTCTTT.

This clonotype was counted only a few times. The chain has TRBV10-3 and TRBJ1-1; weak D call: TRBD1 (5 bases). CDR3 length: 13 amino acids. CDR1 and CDR2 from the germline V gene are ENHRY and SYGVKD. Trimming stripped 10 bases from V and 4 bases from J, with 16 bases between. The CDR3 DNA follows: TGTGCCAGCCTCAGGGACCGGGGCACTGAAGCTTTCTTT. It encodes CASLRDRGTEAFF.

In its sample, this clonotype was seen a few times. The chain has TRBV7-2 and TRBJ2-1; D is possibly TRBD2 (6 bases). Trimming pared 1 base from V and 0 bases from J, leaving 10 bases between. There are 16 residues in the CDR3. Looked up from germline, CDR1 is SGHTA and CDR2 is FQGNSA. CDR3 in DNA: TGTGCCAGCAGCTTAGTTGGAGGGAACTCCTACAATGAGCAGTTCTTC. As protein: CASSLVGGNSYNEQFF.

V gene TRBV4-3 combines with J gene TRBJ2-7; perhaps TRBD1 as D (6 bases). The CDR3 contains 15 residues. The germline gives CDR1 LGHNA, CDR2 YSLEER. Trimming removed 1 base from V and 7 bases from J, with 17 bases in between. This CDR3 reads CASSQAGHQTAEQYF. In DNA form, the CDR3 reads TGCGCCAGCAGCCAAGCGGGACACCAAACCGCTGAGCAGTACTTC.

The chain carries TRBV9 and TRBJ2-3; tentatively, D is TRBD2 (7 bases). Per the germline V gene, CDR1 is SGDLS and CDR2 is YYNGEE. The V end lost 0 bases, the J end lost 4 bases, and 15 bases lay between the germline ends. The CDR3 loop spans 16 amino acids. The CDR3 loop reads CASSVGGGQGSDTQYF. CDR3 bases: TGTGCCAGCAGCGTAGGGGGGGGGCAGGGCTCAGATACGCAGTATTTT.

V usage is TRBV15 and J usage is TRBJ2-5; D is perhaps TRBD1 (7 bases). The CDR3 has 15 residues. Trimming took off 3 bases at V and 4 bases at J, with 15 bases between the two ends. Germline CDR1 and CDR2: LNHNV and YYDKDF (reference sequence). The CDR3 protein is CATSSGTGEVETQYF. CDR3 DNA sequence: TGTGCCACCAGCAGTGGAACAGGGGAGGTAGAGACCCAGTACTTC.

The chain is built from TRBV6-2 or TRBV6-3 and TRBJ2-7; D possibly uses TRBD1 or TRBD2 (5 bases each). From germline, CDR1 is MNHEY and CDR2 SVGEGT. The V end lost 6 bases, the J end lost 2 bases, and 17 bases lay between the germline ends. CDR3 length equals 15 residues. CDR3 DNA: TGTGCCAGCAGGCTGACCGGGACGGGGACCTACGAGCAGTACTTC. This sequence encodes CASRLTGTGTYEQYF.

A few counts support this clonotype. This rearrangement joins TRBV20-1 to TRBJ2-3; unclear D gene. The CDR3 consists of 11 residues. Germline CDR1 is DFQATT and CDR2 is SNEGSKA (reference sequence). Trimming stripped 6 bases from V and 4 bases from J, with 8 bases between. DNA of the CDR3: TGCAGTGCCCCCTACTCAGATACGCAGTATTTT. Translation gives CSAPYSDTQYF.

In its sample, this clonotype was seen a few times. The chain is built from TRBV9 and TRBJ2-1; TRBD2 agrees at 10 bases. This CDR3 region has 19 residues. The germline V gene encodes CDR1 SGDLS and CDR2 YYNGEE. Trimming took 3 bases from V and 0 from J; bases not matched to a gene: 12. The CDR3 DNA is TGTGCCAGCAGCGCCGGCGGACTAGCGGCGTCTAACTCCTACAATGAGCAGTTCTTC. Its protein is CASSAGGLAASNSYNEQFF.

Turning to this clonotype: At one of its ends the junction is not consistent with the germline gene, which may arise from a read error. In DNA form, the CDR3 reads TGTGCCATCAGTGAGCCCCTAGACAGGGCTTCACCCCCCCACTTT. It codes for CAISEPLDRASPPHF. This sequence joins TRBV10-3 and TRBJ1-6, with 7 bases aligning to TRBD1. Germline V CDR1 and CDR2: ENHRY, SYGVKD. This CDR3 is built from 15 residues.

This clonotype appeared many times. V usage is TRBV4-2 and J usage is TRBJ2-1; D is possibly TRBD1 (6 bases). The CDR3 loop spans 14 amino acids. Germline V gives CDR1 LGHNA, CDR2 YNFKEQ. The V gene lost 1 base and the J gene lost 9 bases, with 13 bases spanning the gap. The CDR3 protein is CASSQGILGGEQFF. CDR3 sequence (DNA): TGTGCCAGCAGCCAAGGAATACTAGGGGGTGAGCAGTTCTTC.

The CDR3 sequence: CANRALNSFVLTF. The CDR3 region has the DNA TGTGCCAACAGGGCCCTGAATTCTTTTGTCCTGACTTTC. The V call is TRBV7-2, the J call TRBJ2-6, with D possibly being TRBD1 (6 bases). From germline, CDR1 is SGHTA and CDR2 FQGNSA. V lost 10 bases and J lost 13, with 20 bases in between. The CDR3 consists of 13 residues.

J is TRBJ1-5 and V is TRBV6-2 or TRBV6-3, with 8 bases identical to TRBD1. This CDR3 has 20 residues. Germline values: CDR1 MNHEY, CDR2 SVGEGT. J lost 0 bases, V lost 6 bases, and 19 bases had no gene match. Written as DNA, the CDR3 is TGTGCCAGCAGGTTAAGGGAGCAGGGGGCCGACAAGTATAGCAATCAGCCCCAGCATTTT. Translated, it gives CASRLREQGADKYSNQPQHF.

This chain joins TRBV27 and TRBJ1-3, with D uncertain. The CDR3 length is 13 residues. V was cut by 8 bases and J by 0 bases, with 8 bases left in between. Per germline, CDR1 MNHEY and CDR2 SMNVEV (reference sequence). CDR3 in DNA: TGTGCCAGCGCCGGGAGCTCTGGAAACACCATATATTTT. It yields the protein CASAGSSGNTIYF.

This clonotype came up a few times. The J gene is TRBJ1-4, the V gene TRBV24-1; D remains unclear. Germline V gene sequence: CDR1 KGHDR, CDR2 SFDVKD. The CDR3 spans 17 residues. The germline V and J ends were trimmed by 5 bases and 5 bases, with 20 bases remaining between them. The CDR3 reads CATSAHLHRGWNEKLFF. The CDR3, as DNA: TGTGCCACCAGTGCCCATCTACATCGGGGTTGGAATGAAAAACTGTTTTTT.

The chain links TRBV7-2 to TRBJ2-3; possible D gene TRBD1, 6 bases. CDR3 length: 18 residues. V lost 5 bases, J lost 2 bases, and 23 bases lay in between. CDR1 and CDR2 (germline): SGHTA, FQGNSA. The CDR3 DNA follows: TGTGCCAGCAGCCCAGACCCAACGGGACACCTGTACACAGATACGCAGTATTTT. Its protein is CASSPDPTGHLYTDTQYF.

A remark on this clonotype: At one end, the junction sequence differs from germline, possibly due to a read error. The chain joins TRBV28 to TRBJ1-2; D is undetermined. This CDR3 comprises 12 residues. The germline CDR1 and CDR2 sequences are MDHEN and SYDVKM. The CDR3: CASSLGNYGYIF. The DNA for the CDR3 is TGTGCCAGCAGTTTGGGAAACTATGGCTACATCTTC.

A few counts support this clonotype. This chain uses TRBV28 with TRBJ2-1; possibly TRBD2 for D (5 bases). Germline V gene data show CDR1 as MDHEN and CDR2 as SYDVKM. V was shortened by 5 bases and J by 0 bases, with 8 bases between the two germline ends. The CDR3 loop spans 14 amino acids. Here the CDR3 reads CASSGLSSYNEQFF. CDR3 in DNA: TGTGCCAGCAGTGGACTCTCCTCCTACAATGAGCAGTTCTTC.

There are many counts of this clonotype. J is TRBJ2-7 and V is TRBV4-2; D is unclear. The germline V gene encodes CDR1 LGHNA and CDR2 YNFKEQ. This CDR3 spans 14 amino acids. The V end lost 0 bases, the J end lost 3 bases, and 9 bases lay between the germline ends. CDR3 nucleotides: TGTGCCAGCAGCCAAGATTTTTCCGACTACGAGCAGTACTTC. As protein: CASSQDFSDYEQYF.

This clonotype was detected a few times. V usage is TRBV4-3 and J usage is TRBJ2-7, with 12 bases fitting TRBD2. Germline V CDR1 and CDR2: LGHNA, YSLEER. The CDR3 spans 18 residues. The V and J ends lost 4 bases and 7 bases, in that order; junction bases with no gene match: 17. The CDR3 sequence: CASSPYPGLAGGNDEQYF. For the CDR3, the DNA is TGCGCCAGCAGCCCCTATCCCGGGCTAGCGGGGGGGAACGATGAGCAGTACTTC.

This clonotype was observed a few times. The chain combines TRBV9 with TRBJ2-5, with D possibly matching TRBD1 (5 bases). Germline CDR1 and CDR2: SGDLS and YYNGEE. CDR3 length equals 15 residues. Trimming cost V 3 bases and J 5 bases, with 17 bases left between them. The DNA of the CDR3 is TGTGCCAGCAGCGGGAAGTCAGGGTCTGGGGAGACCCAGTACTTC. Its translation is CASSGKSGSGETQYF.

This chain connects TRBV5-1 to TRBJ2-1; D possibly corresponds to TRBD1 (6 bases). CDR3 size: 13 residues. Per the germline V gene, CDR1 is SGHRS and CDR2 is YFSETQ. V gave up 4 bases and J gave up 9 bases, with 14 bases separating them. The DNA for the CDR3 is TGCGCCAGCAGCGTGGCCAGACAGGTTGAGCAGTTCTTC. Its protein product is CASSVARQVEQFF.